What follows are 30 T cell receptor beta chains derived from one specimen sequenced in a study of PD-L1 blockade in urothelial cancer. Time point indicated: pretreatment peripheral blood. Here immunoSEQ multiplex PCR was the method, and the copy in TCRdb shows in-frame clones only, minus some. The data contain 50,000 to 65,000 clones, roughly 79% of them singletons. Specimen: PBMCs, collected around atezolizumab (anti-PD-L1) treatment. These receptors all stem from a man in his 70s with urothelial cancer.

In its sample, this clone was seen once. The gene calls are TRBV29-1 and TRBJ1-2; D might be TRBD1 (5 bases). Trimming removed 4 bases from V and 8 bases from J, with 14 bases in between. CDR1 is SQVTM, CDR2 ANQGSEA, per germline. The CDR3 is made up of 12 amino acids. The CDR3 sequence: CSVGRDSGGYTF. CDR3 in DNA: TGCAGCGTTGGCAGGGATAGTGGCGGCTACACCTTC.

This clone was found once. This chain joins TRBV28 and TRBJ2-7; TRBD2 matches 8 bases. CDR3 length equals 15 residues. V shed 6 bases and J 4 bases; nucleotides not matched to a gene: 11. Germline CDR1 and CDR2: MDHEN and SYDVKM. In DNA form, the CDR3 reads TGTGCCAGCAGGCCGGGGGGGCAGGGCGTGTACGAGCAGTACTTC. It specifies CASRPGGQGVYEQYF.

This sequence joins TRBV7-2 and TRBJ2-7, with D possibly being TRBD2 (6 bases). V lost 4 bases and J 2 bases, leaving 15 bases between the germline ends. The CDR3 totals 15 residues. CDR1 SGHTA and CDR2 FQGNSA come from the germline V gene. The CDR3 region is CASSSGGTLAYEQYF. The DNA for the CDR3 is TGTGCCAGCAGCTCGGGTGGGACTTTGGCCTACGAGCAGTACTTC. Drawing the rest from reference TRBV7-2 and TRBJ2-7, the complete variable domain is GAGVSQSPSNKVTEKGKDVELRCDPISGHTALYWYRQSLGQGLEFLIYFQGNSAPDKSGLPSDRFSAERTGGSVSTLTIQRTQQEDSAVYLCASSSGGTLAYEQYFGPGTRLTVT.

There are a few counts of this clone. The CDR3 protein is CASRIDGAYEQYF. CDR3 DNA: TGTGCCAGCAGGATAGACGGAGCCTACGAGCAGTACTTC. The V call is TRBV6-1, the J call TRBJ2-7, with D hard to call. V dropped 6 bases and J dropped 2 bases, with 11 bases sitting between them. The CDR3 is made up of 13 amino acids. Germline V lookup: CDR1 MNHNS, CDR2 SASEGT.

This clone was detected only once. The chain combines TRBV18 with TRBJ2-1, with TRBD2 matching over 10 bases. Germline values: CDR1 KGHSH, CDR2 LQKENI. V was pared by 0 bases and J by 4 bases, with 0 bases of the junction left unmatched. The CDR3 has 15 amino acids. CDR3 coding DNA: TGTGCCAGCTCACCACCGACTAGCGGGTACAATGAGCAGTTCTTC. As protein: CASSPPTSGYNEQFF. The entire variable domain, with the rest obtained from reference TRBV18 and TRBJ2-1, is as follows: NAGVMQNPRHLVRRRGQEARLRCSPMKGHSHVYWYRQLPEEGLKFMVYLQKENIIDESGMPKERFSAEFPKEGPSILRIQQVVRGDSAAYFCASSPPTSGYNEQFFGPGTRLTVL.

DNA of the CDR3: TGTGCCAGCAGTCAATACTACGAGCAGTTCTTC. Translated: CASSQYYEQFF. The rearrangement links TRBV28 to TRBJ2-1; D unresolved. V shed 5 bases and J shed 10 bases, with 9 bases lying between them. The CDR3 has 11 amino acids. Germline loops: CDR1 MDHEN, CDR2 SYDVKM.

The CDR3 sequence: CASSPASGGFNEQYF. The CDR3 DNA reads TGTGCCAGCAGCCCCGCTTCGGGAGGGTTCAACGAGCAGTACTTC. This chain joins TRBV5-4 and TRBJ2-7; 8 positions match TRBD2. This CDR3 has 15 residues. Germline V CDR1 and CDR2: SGHNT, YYREEE (reference sequence). Trimming at V came to 4 bases and at J to 5 bases, leaving 11 bases not matched to a gene. The whole variable domain, filled in from reference TRBV5-4 and TRBJ2-7, reads ETGVTQSPTHLIKTRGQQVTLRCSSQSGHNTVSWYQQALGQGPQFIFQYYREEENGRGNFPPRFSGLQFPNYSSELNVNALELDDSALYLCASSPASGGFNEQYFGPGTRLTVT.

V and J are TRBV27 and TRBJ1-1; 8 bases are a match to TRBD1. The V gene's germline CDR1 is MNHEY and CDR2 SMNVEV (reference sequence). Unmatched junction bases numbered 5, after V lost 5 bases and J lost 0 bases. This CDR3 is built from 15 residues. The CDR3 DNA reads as TGTGCCAGCAGTCGGTGGACAGGGCTGAACACTGAAGCTTTCTTT. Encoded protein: CASSRWTGLNTEAFF.

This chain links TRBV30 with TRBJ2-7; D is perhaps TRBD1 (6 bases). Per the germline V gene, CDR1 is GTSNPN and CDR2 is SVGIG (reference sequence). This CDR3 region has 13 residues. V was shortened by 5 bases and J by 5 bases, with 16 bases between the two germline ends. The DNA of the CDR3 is TGTGCCTGGGAAGCAGGGGTAGGAGACGAGCAGTACTTC. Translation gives CAWEAGVGDEQYF.

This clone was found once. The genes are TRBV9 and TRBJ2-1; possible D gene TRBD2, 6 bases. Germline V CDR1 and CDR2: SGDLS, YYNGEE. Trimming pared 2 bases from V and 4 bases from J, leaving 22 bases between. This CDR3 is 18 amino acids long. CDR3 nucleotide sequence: TGTGCCAGCAGCGTCGGGGACTTCCTCTCGGGGTTGTACAATGAGCAGTTCTTC. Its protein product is CASSVGDFLSGLYNEQFF.

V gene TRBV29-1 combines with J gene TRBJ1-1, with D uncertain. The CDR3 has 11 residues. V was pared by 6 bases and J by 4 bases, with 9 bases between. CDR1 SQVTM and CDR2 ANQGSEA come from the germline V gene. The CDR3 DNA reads TGCAGCGTCACAAGAGGCACTGAAGCTTTCTTT. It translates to CSVTRGTEAFF.

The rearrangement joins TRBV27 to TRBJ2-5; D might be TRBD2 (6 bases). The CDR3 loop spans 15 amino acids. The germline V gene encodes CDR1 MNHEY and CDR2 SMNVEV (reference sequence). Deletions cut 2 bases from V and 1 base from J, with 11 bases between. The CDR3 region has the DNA TGTGCCAGCAGTTTAGCGGGGCGCCTCCAAGAGACCCAGTACTTC. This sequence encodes CASSLAGRLQETQYF.

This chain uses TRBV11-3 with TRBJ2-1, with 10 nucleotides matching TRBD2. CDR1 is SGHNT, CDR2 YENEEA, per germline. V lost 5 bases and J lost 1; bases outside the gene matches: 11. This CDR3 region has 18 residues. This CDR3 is CASSPSGGAGGSYNEQFF. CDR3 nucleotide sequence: TGTGCCAGCAGCCCTAGCGGGGGAGCCGGGGGGTCCTACAATGAGCAGTTCTTC.

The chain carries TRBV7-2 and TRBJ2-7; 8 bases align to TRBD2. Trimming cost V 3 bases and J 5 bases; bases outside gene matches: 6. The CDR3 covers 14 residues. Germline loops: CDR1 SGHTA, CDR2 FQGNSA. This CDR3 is CASSFSGESHEQYF. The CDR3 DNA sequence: TGTGCCAGCAGCTTTAGCGGGGAGTCCCACGAGCAGTACTTC.

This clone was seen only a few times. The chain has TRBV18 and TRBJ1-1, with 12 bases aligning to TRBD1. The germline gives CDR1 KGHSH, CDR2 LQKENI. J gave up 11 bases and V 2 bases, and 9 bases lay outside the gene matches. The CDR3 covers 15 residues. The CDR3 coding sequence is TGTGCCAGCTCACCAGAGTCCGGGACAGGGGGCCGCGCTTTCTTT. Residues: CASSPESGTGGRAFF.

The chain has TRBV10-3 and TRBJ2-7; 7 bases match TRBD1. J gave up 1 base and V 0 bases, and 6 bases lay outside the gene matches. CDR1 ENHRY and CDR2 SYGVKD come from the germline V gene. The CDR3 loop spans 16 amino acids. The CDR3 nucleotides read TGTGCCATCAGTGAGTCCCGGGACAGAACTTCCTACGAGCAGTACTTC. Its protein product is CAISESRDRTSYEQYF.

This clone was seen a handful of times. CDR3 nucleotide sequence: TGCGCCAGCCAGCGGACAGGGGGCGAGGAAAAACTGTTTTTT. Protein sequence: CASQRTGGEEKLFF. The rearrangement uses TRBV5-1 and TRBJ1-4; the match to TRBD1 covers 11 bases. The CDR3 sequence is 14 residues long. Looked up from germline, CDR1 is SGHRS and CDR2 is YFSETQ. The V and J ends lost 7 bases and 8 bases, in that order; junction bases with no gene match: 7.

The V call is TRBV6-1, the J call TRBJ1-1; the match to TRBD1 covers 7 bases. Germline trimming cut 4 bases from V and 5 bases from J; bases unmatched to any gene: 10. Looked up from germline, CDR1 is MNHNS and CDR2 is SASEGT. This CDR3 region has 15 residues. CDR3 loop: CASSVETGYGTEAFF. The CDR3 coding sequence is TGTGCCAGCAGTGTAGAGACAGGGTACGGGACTGAAGCTTTCTTT.

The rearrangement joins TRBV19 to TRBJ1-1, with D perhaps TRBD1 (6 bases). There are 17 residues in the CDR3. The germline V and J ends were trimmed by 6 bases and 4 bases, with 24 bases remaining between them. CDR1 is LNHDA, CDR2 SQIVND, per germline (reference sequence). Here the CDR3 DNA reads TGTGCCAGTAGCGAAGGGCCCGGGGGGCGAGTAGGCACTGAAGCTTTCTTT. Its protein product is CASSEGPGGRVGTEAFF.

In DNA, the CDR3 is TGTGCCAGCAGCTTTGACCCCCGACAGGGGGCGGACTATGGCTACACCTTC. Translated, it gives CASSFDPRQGADYGYTF. This chain joins TRBV7-9 and TRBJ1-2; 10 nucleotides agree with TRBD1. Germline CDR1 reads SEHNR; CDR2 reads FQNEAQ (reference sequence). V lost 3 bases to trimming and J lost 3 bases; unmatched junction nucleotides: 10. The CDR3 is 17 residues long.

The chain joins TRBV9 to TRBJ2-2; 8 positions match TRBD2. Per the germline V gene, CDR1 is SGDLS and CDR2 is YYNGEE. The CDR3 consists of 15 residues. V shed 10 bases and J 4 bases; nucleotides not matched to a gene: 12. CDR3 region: CAFFGGDQGTGELFF. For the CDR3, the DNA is TGTGCCTTCTTCGGGGGGGACCAGGGCACCGGGGAGCTGTTTTTT.

The CDR3 DNA reads as TGTGCCAGCAGCGCACAGGATGGAGAGCAGTACTTC. Translated: CASSAQDGEQYF. V and J are TRBV11-3 and TRBJ2-7, with D possibly TRBD1 on 5 matching bases. V was trimmed by 5 bases and J by 7 bases, leaving 12 bases between them. This CDR3 comprises 12 residues. The germline CDR1 and CDR2 sequences are SGHNT and YENEEA.

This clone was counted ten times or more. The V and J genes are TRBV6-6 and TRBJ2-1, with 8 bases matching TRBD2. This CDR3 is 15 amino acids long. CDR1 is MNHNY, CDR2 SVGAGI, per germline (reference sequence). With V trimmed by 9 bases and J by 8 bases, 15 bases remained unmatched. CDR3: CASRIPGTSIDEQFF. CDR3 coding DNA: TGTGCCAGTAGAATCCCCGGGACTAGTATCGATGAGCAGTTCTTC.

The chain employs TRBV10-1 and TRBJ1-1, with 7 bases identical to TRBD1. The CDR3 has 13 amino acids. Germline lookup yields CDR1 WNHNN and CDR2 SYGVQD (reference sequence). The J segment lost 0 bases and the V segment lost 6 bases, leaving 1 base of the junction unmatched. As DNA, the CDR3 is TGCGCCAGCAGCAGGGGGATGAACACTGAAGCTTTCTTT. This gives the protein CASSRGMNTEAFF.

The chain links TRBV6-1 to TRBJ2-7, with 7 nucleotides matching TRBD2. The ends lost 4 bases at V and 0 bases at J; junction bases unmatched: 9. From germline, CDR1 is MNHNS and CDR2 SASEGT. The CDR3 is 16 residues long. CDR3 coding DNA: TGTGCCAGCAGTGCGTTAGCGGGTACCAGCTCCTACGAGCAGTACTTC. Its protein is CASSALAGTSSYEQYF.

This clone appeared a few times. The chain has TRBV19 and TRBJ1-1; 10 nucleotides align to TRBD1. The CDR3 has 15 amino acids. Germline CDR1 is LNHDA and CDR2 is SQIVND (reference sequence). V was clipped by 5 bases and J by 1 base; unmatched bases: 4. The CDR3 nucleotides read TGTGCCAGTAGTTTATGGACAGGGGGGAACACTGAAGCTTTCTTT. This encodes CASSLWTGGNTEAFF.

The CDR3 region has the DNA TGTGCCTGGAACTATTTGACTAGCGGGAAGGGCGAGCAGTACTTC. It specifies CAWNYLTSGKGEQYF. The V and J genes are TRBV30 and TRBJ2-7, with 11 bases matching TRBD2. Germline CDR1 reads GTSNPN; CDR2 reads SVGIG (reference sequence). The CDR3 contains 15 residues. The J segment lost 6 bases and the V segment lost 4 bases, leaving 11 bases of the junction unmatched.

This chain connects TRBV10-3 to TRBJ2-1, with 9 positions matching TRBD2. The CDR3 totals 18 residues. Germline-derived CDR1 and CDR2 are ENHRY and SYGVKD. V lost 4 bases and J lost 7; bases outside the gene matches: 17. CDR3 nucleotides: TGTGCCATCAGTGGGAGTTCCCCAGCGGGAGGCCCACCAAATGAGCAGTTCTTC. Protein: CAISGSSPAGGPPNEQFF.

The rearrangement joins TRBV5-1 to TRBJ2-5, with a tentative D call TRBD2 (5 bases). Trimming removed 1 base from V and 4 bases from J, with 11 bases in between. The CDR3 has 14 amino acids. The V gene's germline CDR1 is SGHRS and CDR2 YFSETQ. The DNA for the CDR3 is TGCGCCAGCAGCTTGCGGGGTTCGGGAGAGACCCAGTACTTC. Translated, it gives CASSLRGSGETQYF.

In DNA, the CDR3 is TGTGCCAGTAGTATAGCTGTCACAGATACGCAGTATTTT. This gives the protein CASSIAVTDTQYF. The chain uses TRBV19 and TRBJ2-3, with unresolved D. Looked up from germline, CDR1 is LNHDA and CDR2 is SQIVND (reference sequence). The CDR3 consists of 13 residues. V lost 1 base and J lost 2, with 4 bases in between.